Listed below are T cell receptor beta chains from one sample, sequenced in a study of blood T cell repertoires in COVID-19. TCRdb's copy holds only in-frame clones and misses some; the assay was immunoSEQ multiplex PCR. This repertoire shows over 250,000 clones, roughly nine tenths found once; its top ten account for 2% to 3%. The sequenced sample was PBMCs or T cells enriched from blood (not recorded which). The receptor set was obtained from a man aged 55 to 70 who had recovered from COVID-19. Both conserved end residues are part of each CDR3. The order of the fields is D gene, clone size, V gene, J gene, CDR3 protein, CDR3 DNA. D genes are given only for firm matches. Part of the rows lack a size; the others show once, few, many or a class for expanded clones.

d_gene: -
abundance: -
v_gene: TRBV19
j_gene: TRBJ1-2
CDR3aa: CASSVTGGLGYTF
CDR3nt: TGTGCCAGTAGTGTGACGGGAGGACTTGGCTACACCTTC

d_gene: -
abundance: few
v_gene: TRBV11-2
j_gene: TRBJ1-4
CDR3aa: CASSLDLREKLFF
CDR3nt: TGTGCCAGCAGCTTAGATCTCAGAGAAAAACTGTTTTTT

d_gene: TRBD1
abundance: -
v_gene: TRBV11-2
j_gene: TRBJ2-1
CDR3aa: CASSRGTGPYNEQFF
CDR3nt: TGTGCCAGCAGCCGGGGGACAGGGCCCTACAATGAGCAGTTCTTC

d_gene: -
abundance: -
v_gene: TRBV5-4
j_gene: TRBJ1-3
CDR3aa: CASSLGRGYGNTIYF
CDR3nt: TGTGCCAGCAGCTTGGGCAGAGGGTATGGAAACACCATATATTTT

d_gene: TRBD2
abundance: -
v_gene: TRBV5-4
j_gene: TRBJ2-3
CDR3aa: CASRLAGGTTDTQYF
CDR3nt: TGTGCCAGCAGGCTAGCGGGAGGGACAACAGATACGCAGTATTTT

d_gene: -
abundance: -
v_gene: TRBV7-9
j_gene: TRBJ1-6
CDR3aa: CASSLVGQITTSPLHF
CDR3nt: TGTGCCAGCAGCTTAGTTGGGCAAATAACGACTTCACCCCTCCACTTT

d_gene: -
abundance: -
v_gene: TRBV7-6
j_gene: TRBJ1-6
CDR3aa: CASSPTRNSPLHF
CDR3nt: TGTGCCAGCAGCCCGACTCGGAATTCACCCCTCCACTTT

d_gene: -
abundance: -
v_gene: TRBV4-2
j_gene: TRBJ2-2
CDR3aa: CASSQGVERNTGELFF
CDR3nt: TGTGCCAGCAGCCAAGGTGTAGAGAGGAACACCGGGGAGCTGTTTTTT

d_gene: -
abundance: -
v_gene: TRBV6-6
j_gene: TRBJ1-2
CDR3aa: CASSGGLNYGYTF
CDR3nt: TGTGCCAGCAGTGGGGGACTCAACTATGGCTACACCTTC

d_gene: -
abundance: -
v_gene: TRBV6-5
j_gene: TRBJ1-2
CDR3aa: CASSRTGKMGGYTF
CDR3nt: TGTGCCAGCAGTAGAACCGGGAAGATGGGGGGCTACACCTTC

d_gene: -
abundance: -
v_gene: TRBV7-3
j_gene: TRBJ1-1
CDR3aa: CASRRGENTEAFF
CDR3nt: TGTGCCAGCAGACGGGGGGAGAACACTGAAGCTTTCTTT

d_gene: -
abundance: -
v_gene: TRBV7-9
j_gene: TRBJ2-1
CDR3aa: CASSSQGDHEQFF
CDR3nt: TGTGCCAGCAGCTCACAGGGAGACCATGAGCAGTTCTTC

d_gene: -
abundance: -
v_gene: TRBV7-8
j_gene: TRBJ2-1
CDR3aa: CASSFNPSETGDEQFF
CDR3nt: TGTGCCAGCAGCTTCAATCCTAGCGAGACGGGAGATGAGCAGTTCTTC

d_gene: -
abundance: -
v_gene: TRBV6-5
j_gene: TRBJ1-5
CDR3aa: CASSYFSTNQPQHF
CDR3nt: TGTGCCAGCAGTTACTTCTCTACGAATCAGCCCCAGCATTTT

d_gene: TRBD2
abundance: -
v_gene: TRBV4-2
j_gene: TRBJ2-3
CDR3aa: CASSQAPPTLAGDTDTQYF
CDR3nt: TGTGCCAGCAGCCAAGCGCCCCCGACCTTGGCGGGGGACACAGATACGCAGTATTTT

d_gene: TRBD2
abundance: once
v_gene: TRBV7-2
j_gene: TRBJ2-7
CDR3aa: CASSPSGGSYEQYF
CDR3nt: TGTGCCAGCAGCCCTAGCGGGGGTTCCTACGAGCAGTACTTC

d_gene: -
abundance: once
v_gene: TRBV4-2
j_gene: TRBJ2-1
CDR3aa: CASSQTRDFLNNEQFF
CDR3nt: TGTGCCAGCAGCCAGACCCGGGACTTTCTAAACAATGAGCAGTTCTTC

d_gene: -
abundance: -
v_gene: TRBV7-2
j_gene: TRBJ1-2
CDR3aa: CASSPRVYYGYTF
CDR3nt: TGTGCCAGCAGCCCCAGGGTCTACTATGGCTACACCTTC

d_gene: -
abundance: -
v_gene: TRBV19
j_gene: TRBJ1-2
CDR3aa: CASSIAAGYGYTF
CDR3nt: TGTGCCAGTAGTATCGCGGCAGGGTATGGCTACACCTTC

d_gene: TRBD2
abundance: -
v_gene: TRBV2
j_gene: TRBJ2-3
CDR3aa: CASSAAGGQWDTQYF
CDR3nt: TGTGCCAGCAGTGCAGCGGGGGGGCAGTGGGATACGCAGTATTTT

d_gene: TRBD2
abundance: -
v_gene: TRBV11-2
j_gene: TRBJ2-1
CDR3aa: CASSLRLAGTYNEQFF
CDR3nt: TGTGCCAGCAGCTTGCGACTAGCGGGAACTTACAATGAGCAGTTCTTC

d_gene: -
abundance: -
v_gene: TRBV25-1
j_gene: TRBJ1-4
CDR3aa: CASSEWKDYNEKLFF
CDR3nt: TGTGCCAGCAGTGAATGGAAAGACTATAATGAAAAACTGTTTTTT

d_gene: TRBD2
abundance: -
v_gene: TRBV6-5
j_gene: TRBJ2-1
CDR3aa: CASRAGESYNEQFF
CDR3nt: TGTGCCAGCAGAGCGGGAGAATCCTACAATGAGCAGTTCTTC

d_gene: TRBD1
abundance: -
v_gene: TRBV25-1
j_gene: TRBJ1-2
CDR3aa: CASSEYDRGPYGYTF
CDR3nt: TGTGCCAGCAGTGAATACGACAGGGGGCCCTATGGCTACACCTTC

d_gene: TRBD1
abundance: -
v_gene: TRBV29-1
j_gene: TRBJ2-7
CDR3aa: CSVTGFYEQYF
CDR3nt: TGCAGCGTGACAGGGTTCTACGAGCAGTACTTC

d_gene: -
abundance: -
v_gene: TRBV2
j_gene: TRBJ2-2
CDR3aa: CASSERAGTGELFF
CDR3nt: TGTGCCAGCAGTGAAAGGGCGGGCACCGGGGAGCTGTTTTTT

d_gene: TRBD2
abundance: -
v_gene: TRBV30
j_gene: TRBJ2-7
CDR3aa: CAWSWGLAGVFYEQYF
CDR3nt: TGTGCCTGGAGCTGGGGACTAGCGGGGGTGTTCTACGAGCAGTACTTC

d_gene: TRBD2
abundance: few
v_gene: TRBV2
j_gene: TRBJ2-2
CDR3aa: CASSVAGEAGELFF
CDR3nt: TGTGCCAGCAGTGTAGCGGGGGAGGCCGGGGAGCTGTTTTTT

d_gene: -
abundance: once
v_gene: TRBV7-6
j_gene: TRBJ1-1
CDR3aa: CASSLAGEVNTEAFF
CDR3nt: TGTGCCAGCAGCTTAGCAGGGGAAGTGAACACTGAAGCTTTCTTT

d_gene: -
abundance: -
v_gene: TRBV7-2
j_gene: TRBJ1-2
CDR3aa: CASSTTGGGNYGYTF
CDR3nt: TGTGCCAGCAGCACCACCGGGGGGGGTAACTATGGCTACACCTTC

d_gene: -
abundance: -
v_gene: TRBV5-4
j_gene: TRBJ1-1
CDR3aa: CASSSVQGGGEAFF
CDR3nt: TGTGCCAGCAGCTCCGTCCAGGGCGGCGGTGAAGCTTTCTTT

d_gene: -
abundance: -
v_gene: TRBV6-5
j_gene: TRBJ1-1
CDR3aa: CASSYQAGVFFRAFF
CDR3nt: TGTGCCAGCAGTTACCAAGCAGGGGTATTTTTTCGGGCTTTCTTT

d_gene: -
abundance: -
v_gene: TRBV7-9
j_gene: TRBJ1-1
CDR3aa: CASSVRVTEAFF
CDR3nt: TGTGCCAGCAGCGTCAGGGTCACTGAAGCTTTCTTT

d_gene: TRBD2
abundance: -
v_gene: TRBV24-1
j_gene: TRBJ2-7
CDR3aa: CATSEAPGLAGGYGQYF
CDR3nt: TGTGCCACCAGTGAGGCGCCGGGACTAGCGGGAGGTTATGGGCAGTACTTC

d_gene: TRBD1
abundance: once
v_gene: TRBV4-1
j_gene: TRBJ1-1
CDR3aa: CASSQALQGGRAAFF
CDR3nt: TGCGCCAGCAGCCAAGCTTTACAGGGGGGAAGGGCGGCTTTCTTT